This T cell receptor beta chain was obtained from a study of cytomegalovirus exposure and HLA in healthy donors. Study findings and constraints: Prediction of most subjects' HLA-A and HLA-B alleles by TCR beta sequences was reportedly accurate. Differences between HLA loci emerged in a later analysis of TCR association rates, with DRB1 most and HLA-C fewest. When a later analysis compared HLA-associated TCR beta chains with equally common others, the HLA-associated chains turned out to be more clonally expanded and to have lower generation probabilities.

The PCR used 60 Vbeta and 13 Jbeta primers. TCRdb keeps only in-frame clones here, not all; method: immunoSEQ multiplex PCR. The sample has more than 85,000 clones; roughly 75% are singletons. For this clone: The antigen remains undetermined.

Germline CDR1 is MNHNS and CDR2 is SASEGT. Trimming took off 6 bases at V and 6 bases at J, with 11 bases between the two ends. This CDR3 has 12 amino acids. The sequenced sample consisted of PBMCs. The clonotype comes from a woman aged 18 to 35 in good health and CMV-seropositive. The J gene is TRBJ1-1, the V gene TRBV6-1; unclear D gene. The DNA for the CDR3 is TGTGCCAGCAGGCTCCAGGCTTCTGAAGCTTTCTTT. Translation: CASRLQASEAFF.